This T cell receptor beta chain was captured by sequencing in a study of blood T cells in healthy people across ages. Study-level results: Leaving the PBMCs unsorted stopped any conclusive comparison of naive versus antigen-experienced cells.

As concerns this clonotype: Its antigen is as yet unknown.

Alongside a J-beta primer mix, a sample-barcoded 5' primer served in a second PCR lasting about 6 to 12 cycles. The template-switch adaptor was a 5' adaptor with 12 random nucleotides. It tagged each cDNA molecule. TCRdb redid the calling of the 5' RACE reads with MiXCR, one entry per CDR3 protein. This sample has roughly 900,000 distinct CDR3 sequences; 45% to 50% occur once, and the top ten carry about an eighth. This clonotype was sampled from a man younger than 45 in good health. Sequenced sample: blood.

The CDR3 nucleotides read TGTGCCAGCAGGCCCACGACTAGCGGCTACGAGCAGTACTTC. Translated, it gives CASRPTTSGYEQYF. The rearrangement joins TRBV6-5 to TRBJ2-7; 9 bases align to TRBD2. The CDR3 is made up of 14 amino acids. Germline loops: CDR1 MNHEY, CDR2 SVGAGI. J was trimmed by 3 bases and V by 6 bases; bases with no gene match: 6.